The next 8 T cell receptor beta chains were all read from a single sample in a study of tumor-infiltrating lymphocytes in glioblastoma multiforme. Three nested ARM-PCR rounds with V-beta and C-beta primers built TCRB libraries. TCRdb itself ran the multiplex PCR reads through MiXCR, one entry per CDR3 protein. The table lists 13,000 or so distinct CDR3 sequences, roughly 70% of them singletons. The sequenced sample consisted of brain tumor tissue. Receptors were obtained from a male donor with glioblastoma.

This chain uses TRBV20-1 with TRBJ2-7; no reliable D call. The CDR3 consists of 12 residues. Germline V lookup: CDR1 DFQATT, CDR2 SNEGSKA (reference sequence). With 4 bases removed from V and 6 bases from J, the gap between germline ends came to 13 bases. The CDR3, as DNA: TGCAGTGCTACACAATTGGGCTCCGAGCAGTACGTC. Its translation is CSATQLGSEQYV.

DNA of the CDR3: TGCAGTGCTAGAGTAGGGCTGGCGGAAAAACTGTTTTTT. This encodes CSARVGLAEKLFF. This chain uses TRBV20-1 with TRBJ1-4; D gene ambiguous. Trimming took off 1 base at V and 8 bases at J, with 11 bases between the two ends. Germline V CDR1 and CDR2: DFQATT, SNEGSKA (reference sequence). This CDR3 has 13 amino acids.

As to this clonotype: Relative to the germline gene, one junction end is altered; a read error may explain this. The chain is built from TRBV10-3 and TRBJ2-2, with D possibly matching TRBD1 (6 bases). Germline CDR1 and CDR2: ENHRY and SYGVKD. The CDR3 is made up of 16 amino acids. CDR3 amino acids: CAIPIPGQPNTGKLFF. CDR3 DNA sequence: TGTGCCATCCCTATACCGGGACAACCGAACACCGGGAAGCTGTTTTTT.

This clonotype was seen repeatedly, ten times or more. The CDR3 nucleotides read TGTGCCAGCAGTCCAGGGGTGTTAGTGATGAACACTGAAGCTTTCTTT. It yields the protein CASSPGVLVMNTEAFF. The rearrangement joins TRBV28 to TRBJ1-1; D is possibly TRBD1 (6 bases). The CDR3 spans 16 residues. V was clipped by 5 bases and J by 0 bases, with 16 bases between them. Germline V gene lookup returns CDR1 MDHEN and CDR2 SYDVKM.

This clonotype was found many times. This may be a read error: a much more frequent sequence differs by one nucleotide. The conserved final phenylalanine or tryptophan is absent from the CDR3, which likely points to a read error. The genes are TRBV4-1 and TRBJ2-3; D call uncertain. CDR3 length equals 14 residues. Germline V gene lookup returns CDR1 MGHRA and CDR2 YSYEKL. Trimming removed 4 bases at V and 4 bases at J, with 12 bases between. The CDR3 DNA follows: TGCGCCAGCAGCCCGTGGAGTAGGCCAGATACGCAGTATCTT. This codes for CASSPWSRPDTQYL.

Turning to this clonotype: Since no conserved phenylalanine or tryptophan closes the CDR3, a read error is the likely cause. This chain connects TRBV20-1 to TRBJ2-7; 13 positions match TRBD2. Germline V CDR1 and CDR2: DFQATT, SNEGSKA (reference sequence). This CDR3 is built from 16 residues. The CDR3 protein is CSALSTSGRSSYDQYL. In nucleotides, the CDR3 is TGCAGTGCTCTTTCGACTAGCGGGAGGTCTTCCTACGACCAGTACTTA.

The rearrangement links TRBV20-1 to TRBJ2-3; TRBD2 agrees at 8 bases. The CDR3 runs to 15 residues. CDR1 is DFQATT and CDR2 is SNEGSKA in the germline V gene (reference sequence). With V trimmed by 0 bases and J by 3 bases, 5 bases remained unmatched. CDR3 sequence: CSARDLSGSTDTQYF. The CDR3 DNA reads TGCAGTGCTAGAGATCTGAGCGGGAGTACAGATACGCAGTATTTT.

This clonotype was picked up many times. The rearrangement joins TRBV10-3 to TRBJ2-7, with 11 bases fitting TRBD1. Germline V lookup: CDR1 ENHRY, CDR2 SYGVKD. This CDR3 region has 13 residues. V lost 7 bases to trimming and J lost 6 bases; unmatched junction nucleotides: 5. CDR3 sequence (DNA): TGTGCCATCAAGGGACAGGGGGTTTCCGAGCAGTACTTC. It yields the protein CAIKGQGVSEQYF.